This is a list of T cell receptor beta chains from one sample in a study of blood T cell repertoires in COVID-19. Clones were sequenced by immunoSEQ multiplex PCR, and TCRdb holds only the in-frame ones, with some missing. The data contain about 360,000 clones, around nine tenths of them singletons. The sample taken for sequencing was peripheral blood. The receptors were gathered from a human donor in a cohort sampled during active COVID-19. The CDR3 runs from the conserved cysteine through the conserved F or W. D genes are given only for firm matches.

v_gene: TRBV19
j_gene: TRBJ1-5
d_gene: -
CDR3nt: TGTGCCAGTAGTTTTTGGCCAGGGCCCCAGCCCCAGCATTTT
CDR3aa: CASSFWPGPQPQHF

v_gene: TRBV10-3
j_gene: TRBJ2-5
d_gene: -
CDR3nt: TGTGCCATCAGTGAGTCCGGAGGGGCATGGGGGGAGACCCAGTACTTC
CDR3aa: CAISESGGAWGETQYF

v_gene: TRBV19
j_gene: TRBJ2-2
d_gene: TRBD2
CDR3nt: TGTGCCAGTAGTATAAGGGAGGGAACCGGGGAGCTGTTTTTT
CDR3aa: CASSIREGTGELFF

v_gene: TRBV12-3/TRBV12-4
j_gene: TRBJ1-1
d_gene: -
CDR3nt: TGTGCCAGCAGTTTCGGGGAGCAGGTCCCAGCTTTCTTT
CDR3aa: CASSFGEQVPAFF

v_gene: TRBV19
j_gene: TRBJ2-3
d_gene: -
CDR3nt: TGTGCCAGTAGTGAAACAGGTTCCCACACAGATACGCAGTATTTT
CDR3aa: CASSETGSHTDTQYF

v_gene: TRBV7-9
j_gene: TRBJ1-4
d_gene: TRBD1
CDR3nt: TGTGCCAGCAGCTTCACAGGGGTTGAAAAACTGTTTTTT
CDR3aa: CASSFTGVEKLFF

v_gene: TRBV19
j_gene: TRBJ1-5
d_gene: TRBD1
CDR3nt: TGTGCCAGTAGTACGACAGGGAGAAAGCCCCAGCATTTT
CDR3aa: CASSTTGRKPQHF

v_gene: TRBV19
j_gene: TRBJ2-7
d_gene: -
CDR3nt: TGTGCCAGTAGCCAGACACCCTACGAGCAGTACTTC
CDR3aa: CASSQTPYEQYF

v_gene: TRBV5-4
j_gene: TRBJ2-5
d_gene: -
CDR3nt: TGTGCCAGCAGCTCCCTAGGGGTCCAAGAGACCCAGTACTTC
CDR3aa: CASSSLGVQETQYF

v_gene: TRBV20-1
j_gene: TRBJ2-7
d_gene: TRBD1
CDR3nt: TGCAGTGCTAGTCCGGGACAGGGGGCGAACGAGCAGTACTTC
CDR3aa: CSASPGQGANEQYF

v_gene: TRBV28
j_gene: TRBJ1-1
d_gene: -
CDR3nt: TGTGCCAGCAGCTCCCCCAGGGCTCCTGGCCGGGACACTGAAGCTTTCTTT
CDR3aa: CASSSPRAPGRDTEAFF

v_gene: TRBV7-2
j_gene: TRBJ2-4
d_gene: -
CDR3nt: TGTGCCAGCAGCTCCGAGGCGGGGGCGGGCAACATTCAGTACTTC
CDR3aa: CASSSEAGAGNIQYF

v_gene: TRBV27
j_gene: TRBJ1-2
d_gene: -
CDR3nt: TGTGCCAGCAGCCCCACCCTGGGGGCGGACTATGGCTACACCTTC
CDR3aa: CASSPTLGADYGYTF

v_gene: TRBV12-3/TRBV12-4
j_gene: TRBJ2-7
d_gene: TRBD1
CDR3nt: TGTGCCACCTCGACAGGGTTTGACGAGCAGTACTTC
CDR3aa: CATSTGFDEQYF

v_gene: TRBV6-4
j_gene: TRBJ1-1
d_gene: -
CDR3nt: TGTGCCAGCAGTGACCCAACAGGGATTCTTAACACTGAAGCTTTCTTT
CDR3aa: CASSDPTGILNTEAFF

v_gene: TRBV19
j_gene: TRBJ2-1
d_gene: -
CDR3nt: TGTGCCAGTACCCGAGGAGGCCAACGCTCCTACAATGAGCAGTTCTTC
CDR3aa: CASTRGGQRSYNEQFF